This T cell receptor beta chain was documented in a study of CD8+ T cells in alopecia areata. It was cDNA, reverse transcribed from extracted RNA, that served as the sequencing template. This table comes from immunoSEQ multiplex PCR, and its TCRdb copy is limited to in-frame clones, with some not included. This table holds around 140,000 clones, about 47% found once. The study team obtained lesional scalp punch biopsies and peripheral blood from alopecia areata patients. The V gene's germline CDR1 is MNHEY and CDR2 SVGAGI. The CDR3 extends over 13 amino acids. V gave up 2 bases and J gave up 1 base, with 2 bases separating them.

The sample consisted of CD4+ T cells sorted from blood, taken at week 0. The clonotype comes from a human donor with alopecia areata. V is TRBV6-5 and J is TRBJ2-2; D gene ambiguous. The CDR3 nucleotides read TGTGCCAGCAGTTACATGAACACCGGGGAGCTGTTTTTT. This sequence encodes CASSYMNTGELFF.